This T cell receptor beta chain derives from a study of blood T cells in healthy people across ages. For the second PCR, which ran for roughly 6 to 12 cycles, a sample-barcoded 5' primer and a J-beta primer mix were used. TCRdb independently ran MiXCR on the 5' RACE reads; one entry per CDR3 protein. This repertoire shows under 2 million distinct CDR3 sequences, about 35% found once; its top ten account for 11%. CDR3 size: 15 residues. From germline, CDR1 is SGHTA and CDR2 FQGNSA. Trimming took off 5 bases at V and 5 bases at J, with 18 bases between the two ends. The sample taken for sequencing was blood. The source of this sequence is a woman in her 30s in good health. The V gene is TRBV7-2, the J gene TRBJ1-2; weak D call: TRBD1 (5 bases). The DNA for the CDR3 is TGTGCCAGCAGCCCCGAATCGGGGGAAGTATATGGCTACACCTTC. Protein product: CASSPESGEVYGYTF.